This record covers a single T cell receptor beta chain. The sample is drawn from a study of CD8 T cells in Susac syndrome. Germline V gene sequence: CDR1 LNHDA, CDR2 SQIVND (reference sequence). V was trimmed by 6 bases and J by 2 bases, leaving 11 bases between them. The CDR3 totals 14 residues. With random hexamers, reverse transcription was performed on about 0.5 to 1 ug of RNA. TCRdb re-called the immunoSEQ multiplex PCR reads through MiXCR, storing one row per CDR3 protein. The repertoire holds approximately 100,000 distinct CDR3 sequences, with 85% to 95% as singletons. The V gene is TRBV19, the J gene TRBJ2-1; tentatively, D is TRBD1 or TRBD2 (5 bases each). The material sequenced was CD4+ T cells from PBMCs. The receptor was isolated from a human donor in good health. The CDR3 is CASSREFTYNEQFF. CDR3 bases: TGTGCCAGTAGCAGGGAGTTCACCTACAATGAGCAGTTCTTC.